This entry lists 21 T cell receptor beta chains sequenced from one sample in a study of neurological immune-mediated disorders. TCRdb itself ran the 5' RACE reads through MiXCR, one entry per CDR3 protein. The sample consists of tens of thousands of distinct CDR3 sequences, approximately 5.1% of them appearing once. Sequenced: CD4+ T cells from blood. All receptors come from a man aged 18 to 30 in good health.

This clonotype was seen at least ten times. The genes are TRBV5-1 and TRBJ2-1, with a possible D match to TRBD2 (6 bases). This CDR3 comprises 15 residues. The germline CDR1 and CDR2 sequences are SGHRS and YFSETQ. The ends were cut back, 0 bases at V and 7 bases at J, with 14 bases in the middle. CDR3 residues: CASSLGGLGWNEQFF. In DNA, the CDR3 is TGCGCCAGCAGCTTGGGGGGACTTGGGTGGAATGAGCAGTTCTTC. Based on the CDR3 plus reference TRBV5-1 and TRBJ2-1, the full variable domain is KAGVTQTPRYLIKTRGQQVTLSCSPISGHRSVSWYQQTPGQGLQFLFEYFSETQRNKGNFPGRFSGRQFSNSRSEMNVSTLELGDSALYLCASSLGGLGWNEQFFGPGTRLTVL.

This clonotype was seen ten or more times. CDR3 DNA: TGCGCCAGCAGCTTGACCGGGGGGCGAGGCATGAACACTGAAGCTTTCTTT. Its protein product is CASSLTGGRGMNTEAFF. This chain uses TRBV5-1 with TRBJ1-1, with TRBD1 as a possible D gene (6 bases). Trimming removed 1 base from V and 0 bases from J, with 16 bases in between. CDR1 and CDR2 from the germline V gene are SGHRS and YFSETQ. The CDR3 length is 17 residues.

In this sample, this clonotype turned up many times. The rearrangement links TRBV5-6 to TRBJ2-4; no definite D call. CDR3 length: 15 amino acids. CDR1 is SGHDT and CDR2 is YYEEEE in the germline V gene. V was pared by 0 bases and J by 1 base, with 8 bases between. Written as DNA, the CDR3 is TGTGCCAGCAGCTTGGACCCGGACGCCAAAAACATTCAGTACTTC. Translation: CASSLDPDAKNIQYF.

The table lists this clonotype with many counts. The chain carries TRBV5-1 and TRBJ2-7, with D unresolved. The CDR3 sequence is 13 residues long. CDR1 SGHRS and CDR2 YFSETQ come from the germline V gene. V was shortened by 0 bases and J by 1 base, with 5 bases between the two germline ends. The DNA of the CDR3 is TGCGCCAGCAGCTTGGTGGGGTCCTACGAGCAGTACTTC. This sequence encodes CASSLVGSYEQYF.

At least ten counts were recorded for this clonotype. V gene TRBV20-1 combines with J gene TRBJ1-3, with D hard to call. The CDR3 length is 14 residues. Deletions cut 6 bases from V and 0 bases from J, with 12 bases between. In germline, CDR1 is DFQATT, CDR2 SNEGSKA (reference sequence). Here the CDR3 DNA reads TGCAGTGCCGTGAGGGCGGCCTCTGGAAACACCATATATTTT. Translation gives CSAVRAASGNTIYF.

This clonotype was recorded many times. The chain has TRBV11-2 and TRBJ2-3, with no clear D. The germline V gene encodes CDR1 SGHAT and CDR2 FQNNGV. Trimming took 5 bases from V and 0 from J, leaving 18 bases between them. The CDR3 runs to 17 residues. For the CDR3, the DNA is TGTGCCAGCAGCCTAGGGCCTGCCGGATTTAGCACAGATACGCAGTATTTT. This codes for CASSLGPAGFSTDTQYF.

This clonotype was detected many times. V gene TRBV6-1 combines with J gene TRBJ1-1, with D possibly being TRBD1 (5 bases). The CDR3 length is 12 residues. V was shortened by 1 base and J by 11 bases, with 11 bases between the two germline ends. Germline values: CDR1 MNHNS, CDR2 SASEGT. CDR3 DNA sequence: TGTGCCAGCAGTGAAGTGGGCAGGGACGCTTTCTTT. As protein: CASSEVGRDAFF.

This clonotype occurred many times. The chain combines TRBV6-2 or TRBV6-3 with TRBJ2-2, with a weak D call TRBD2 (8 bases). V lost 10 bases and J lost 4, with 19 bases in between. The CDR3 loop spans 15 amino acids. The V gene's germline CDR1 is MNHEY and CDR2 SVGEGT. The CDR3 spells CATKRGTAGTGELFF. CDR3 DNA sequence: TGTGCCACGAAGCGGGGGACAGCGGGCACCGGGGAGCTGTTTTTT.

This clonotype appeared many times. The CDR3 nucleotides read TGTGCCACCATGGAGGGAGATACGCAGTATTTT. Its protein product is CATMEGDTQYF. The chain has TRBV24-1 and TRBJ2-3; D perhaps matches TRBD2 (6 bases). The germline V gene encodes CDR1 KGHDR and CDR2 SFDVKD. V was trimmed by 8 bases and J by 5 bases, leaving 7 bases between them. The CDR3 length is 11 residues.

This clonotype has ten or more counts. The chain combines TRBV6-5 with TRBJ2-7; the D gene could be TRBD1 or TRBD2 (5 bases each). This CDR3 region has 15 residues. Trimming removed 0 bases from V and 0 bases from J, with 9 bases in between. Germline V gene lookup returns CDR1 MNHEY and CDR2 SVGAGI. This CDR3 reads CASSYSSGSSYEQYF. CDR3 DNA: TGTGCCAGCAGTTACTCCTCAGGGAGCTCCTACGAGCAGTACTTC.

This clonotype has at least ten counts. The chain carries TRBV28 and TRBJ2-7; TRBD2 matches 10 bases. This CDR3 is 15 amino acids long. After removal of 5 bases from V and 5 bases from J, the junction contained 9 bases not matched to a gene. CDR1 and CDR2 from the germline V gene are MDHEN and SYDVKM. The CDR3: CASSQPSGGADEQYF. CDR3 nucleotide sequence: TGTGCCAGCAGTCAGCCCAGCGGGGGGGCCGACGAGCAGTACTTC.

This clonotype was seen ten or more times. The rearrangement uses TRBV9 and TRBJ1-2; the D is unclear. The CDR3 length is 14 residues. Germline loops: CDR1 SGDLS, CDR2 YYNGEE. V dropped 0 bases and J dropped 4 bases, with 10 bases sitting between them. The CDR3 reads CASSVDTKTYGYTF. CDR3 bases: TGTGCCAGCAGCGTAGATACGAAGACCTATGGCTACACCTTC.

This clonotype was detected ten times or more. The rearrangement uses TRBV20-1 and TRBJ2-1; D is ambiguous. The CDR3 sequence is 13 residues long. Per germline, CDR1 DFQATT and CDR2 SNEGSKA (reference sequence). V lost 6 bases and J 0 bases, leaving 9 bases between the germline ends. The CDR3 here is CSAILSSYNEQFF. In DNA, the CDR3 is TGCAGTGCAATACTGAGCTCCTACAATGAGCAGTTCTTC.

Ten or more counts support this clonotype. The chain is built from TRBV5-1 and TRBJ1-3, with 8 bases matching TRBD1. The CDR3 consists of 14 residues. V lost 4 bases and J lost 2; bases outside the gene matches: 2. Germline CDR1 reads SGHRS; CDR2 reads YFSETQ. The DNA of the CDR3 is TGCGCCAGCAGCCCGGACAGGGCTGGAAACACCATATATTTT. Protein sequence: CASSPDRAGNTIYF.

On this clonotype: One base away lies a much larger clone, so this may be a sequencing read error. The chain combines TRBV5-1 with TRBJ2-1, with D perhaps given as TRBD1 or TRBD2 (6 bases each). CDR1 is SGHRS and CDR2 is YFSETQ in the germline V gene. There are 15 residues in the CDR3. In DNA, the CDR3 is TGCGTCAGCAGCTTGGAGGCGGAGGGGGGCAATGAGCAGTTCTTC. As protein: CVSSLEAEGGNEQFF.

About this clonotype: A much larger clone lies a single base off, so this may be a read error. Here the CDR3 DNA reads TGTGTCAGCTCGCCTCAAGCCGGGACCGAAGGCAATGAGCAGTTCTTC. Translation: CVSSPQAGTEGNEQFF. V usage is TRBV18 and J usage is TRBJ2-1; D assignment may be TRBD1 or TRBD2 (5 bases each). CDR1 is KGHSH, CDR2 LQKENI, per germline. This CDR3 has 16 amino acids.

The sample holds many counts of this clonotype. This chain joins TRBV7-9 and TRBJ1-3; D remains unclear. Trimming stripped 5 bases from V and 4 bases from J, with 12 bases between. Germline V CDR1 and CDR2: SEHNR, FQNEAQ (reference sequence). The CDR3 totals 14 residues. The CDR3 reads CASSNLGSGNTIYF. Written as DNA, the CDR3 is TGTGCCAGCAGCAATCTGGGCTCGGGAAACACCATATATTTT.

The chain carries TRBV7-9 and TRBJ1-1, with D unclear. This CDR3 has 15 residues. Germline-derived CDR1 and CDR2 are SEHNR and FQNEAQ (reference sequence). V was trimmed by 5 bases and J by 2 bases, leaving 15 bases between them. This chain's CDR3 is CASSPKMRVNTEAFF. The DNA of the CDR3 is TGTGCCAGCAGCCCAAAAATGAGGGTAAACACTGAAGCTTTCTTT.

This clonotype was picked up many times. This chain joins TRBV7-2 and TRBJ2-2; TRBD2 aligns across 12 bases. This CDR3 region has 14 residues. The germline CDR1 and CDR2 sequences are SGHTA and FQGNSA. J lost 7 bases, V lost 8 bases, and 5 bases had no gene match. The DNA for the CDR3 is TGTGCCAGCGACCTAGCGGGGGGGCTCGGGGAGCTGTTTTTT. Amino acids: CASDLAGGLGELFF.

This clonotype occurred many times. The chain links TRBV6-5 to TRBJ2-7; 9 bases are a match to TRBD1. V gave up 3 bases and J gave up 4 bases; unmatched junction bases: 7. The CDR3 sequence is 15 residues long. Germline V gives CDR1 MNHEY, CDR2 SVGAGI. CDR3 in amino acids: CASSYGGQGVYEQYF. The CDR3 region has the DNA TGTGCCAGCAGTTATGGGGGACAGGGAGTTTACGAGCAGTACTTC.

In this sample, this clonotype turned up many times. V is TRBV2 and J is TRBJ1-5; 11 positions match TRBD1. With 6 bases clipped from V and 7 bases from J, the junction kept 8 bases outside the gene matches. The germline CDR1 and CDR2 sequences are SNHLY and FYNNEI. This CDR3 is built from 15 residues. The CDR3 DNA reads TGTGCCAGCAGAAGGGACAGGGGGGGGTTCCAGCCCCAGCATTTT. Protein product: CASRRDRGGFQPQHF.